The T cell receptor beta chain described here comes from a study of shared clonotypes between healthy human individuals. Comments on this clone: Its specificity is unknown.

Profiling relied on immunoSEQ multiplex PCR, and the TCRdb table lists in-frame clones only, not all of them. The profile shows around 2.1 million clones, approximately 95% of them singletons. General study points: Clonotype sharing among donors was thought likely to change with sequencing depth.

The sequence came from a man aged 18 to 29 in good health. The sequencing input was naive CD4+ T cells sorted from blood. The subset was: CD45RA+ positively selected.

The CDR3 DNA is TGTGCCAGCAGTGGTGGTCTATCTTCCTATGGCTACACCTTC. Translated, it gives CASSGGLSSYGYTF. The chain uses TRBV6-1 and TRBJ1-2, with no clear D. This CDR3 has 14 amino acids. V shed 4 bases and J shed 4 bases, with 13 bases lying between them. The V gene's germline CDR1 is MNHNS and CDR2 SASEGT.